These 22 T cell receptor beta chains originate from one sample sequenced in a study of early T cells in non-severe SARS-CoV-2 infection. TCRdb ran MiXCR on the 5' RACE reads and lists one entry per CDR3 protein. This table has 70,000 to 80,000 distinct CDR3 sequences, around an eighth appearing once. Sequences were derived from whole blood, sampled at baseline. These receptors all come from an adult who was a healthcare worker with PCR-confirmed SARS-CoV-2 infection or an uninfected control (not recorded which).

This sequence joins TRBV6-6 and TRBJ2-1, with a tentative D call TRBD2 (6 bases). The germline V gene encodes CDR1 MNHNY and CDR2 SVGAGI (reference sequence). The CDR3 extends over 18 amino acids. Between the trimmed V and J ends, which lost 2 bases and 6 bases, there was a span of 23 bases. The CDR3 DNA reads TGTGCCAGCAGTTACGATATTGGGGGAGGAGGGTCTCTCAATGAGCAGTTCTTC. It specifies CASSYDIGGGGSLNEQFF.

This chain uses TRBV25-1 with TRBJ1-1, with 8 bases fitting TRBD1. CDR3 length equals 15 residues. Germline trimming cut 5 bases from V and 1 base from J; bases unmatched to any gene: 6. The germline V gene has CDR1 MGHDK and CDR2 SYGVNS. The CDR3 sequence is CASSRGQVQNTEAFF. CDR3 in DNA: TGTGCCAGCAGTCGGGGACAGGTCCAGAACACTGAAGCTTTCTTT.

This clonotype has a handful of counts. This chain connects TRBV7-2 to TRBJ1-5; 8 positions agree with TRBD1. Unmatched junction bases numbered 10, after V lost 5 bases and J lost 7 bases. The CDR3 length is 15 residues. CDR1 and CDR2 from the germline V gene are SGHTA and FQGNSA. The CDR3 loop is CASSPRQGQGQPQHF. The CDR3 DNA is TGTGCCAGCAGCCCCCGACAGGGGCAGGGACAGCCCCAGCATTTT.

The chain links TRBV20-1 to TRBJ1-1; 8 bases match TRBD1. The germline V gene has CDR1 DFQATT and CDR2 SNEGSKA (reference sequence). The CDR3 runs to 16 residues. With 1 base clipped from V and 7 bases from J, the junction kept 14 bases outside the gene matches. The CDR3 is CSARAIGQGDMGEAFF. The CDR3 nucleotides read TGCAGTGCTAGAGCAATCGGACAGGGAGACATGGGTGAAGCTTTCTTT.

At least ten counts were recorded for this clonotype. The chain recombines TRBV20-1 with TRBJ2-2; 9 bases agree with TRBD1. Germline loops: CDR1 DFQATT, CDR2 SNEGSKA (reference sequence). The CDR3 has 18 residues. After removal of 4 bases from V and 0 bases from J, the junction contained 12 bases not matched to a gene. The CDR3, as DNA: TGCAGTGCTACCCCCTGGGGGACAGGGCTCTCGAACACCGGGGAGCTGTTTTTT. It is translated as CSATPWGTGLSNTGELFF.

Many counts were recorded for this clonotype. The chain links TRBV3-1 to TRBJ2-3; TRBD1 might be the D (5 bases). From germline, CDR1 is LGHDT and CDR2 YNNKEL (reference sequence). V lost 1 base and J lost 3, with 14 bases in between. The length of the CDR3 is 16 residues. The CDR3 nucleotides read TGTGCCAGCAGCCAAGTCTCTGCAGGGAAGACAGATACGCAGTATTTT. Translation: CASSQVSAGKTDTQYF.

This clonotype turned up a few times. The chain couples TRBV2 to TRBJ2-7; 10 positions agree with TRBD1. In germline, CDR1 is SNHLY, CDR2 FYNNEI. This CDR3 region has 14 residues. V was pared by 4 bases and J by 7 bases, with 7 bases of the junction left unmatched. Here the CDR3 reads CASSASGQGLEQYF. The CDR3 nucleotides read TGTGCCAGCAGTGCATCGGGACAGGGGTTGGAGCAGTACTTC.

The table lists this clonotype with many counts. The chain employs TRBV11-2 and TRBJ2-2; 7 bases are a match to TRBD2. J was trimmed by 3 bases and V by 0 bases; bases with no gene match: 10. The V gene's germline CDR1 is SGHAT and CDR2 FQNNGV. This CDR3 region has 18 residues. CDR3 sequence reads: CASSLDQSGVLDTGELFF. CDR3 nucleotide sequence: TGTGCCAGCAGCTTAGATCAAAGCGGGGTCCTCGACACCGGGGAGCTGTTTTTT.

V gene TRBV10-3 combines with J gene TRBJ1-1, with 7 bases that match TRBD1. Trimming cost V 4 bases and J 1 base; bases outside gene matches: 0. The germline V gene encodes CDR1 ENHRY and CDR2 SYGVKD. CDR3 length: 13 amino acids. CDR3 bases: TGTGCCATCAGTGGGACAGGGAACACTGAAGCTTTCTTT. Translated, it gives CAISGTGNTEAFF.

This clonotype was detected only a few times. This sequence joins TRBV4-2 and TRBJ2-4, with a weak D call TRBD2 (6 bases). Germline values: CDR1 LGHNA, CDR2 YNFKEQ. V gave up 0 bases and J gave up 4 bases, with 10 bases separating them. This CDR3 is 15 amino acids long. The chain's CDR3 is CASSQESGLKNIQYF. In nucleotides, the CDR3 is TGTGCCAGCAGCCAAGAGAGCGGGCTGAAAAACATTCAGTACTTC.

This chain uses TRBV5-6 with TRBJ1-4; D unclear. This CDR3 comprises 13 residues. The germline V and J ends were trimmed by 3 bases and 8 bases, with 11 bases remaining between them. Germline V gene lookup returns CDR1 SGHDT and CDR2 YYEEEE. This CDR3 reads CASSSLIREKLFF. CDR3 nucleotide sequence: TGTGCCAGCAGCTCTCTCATTCGGGAAAAACTGTTTTTT.

This clonotype has a handful of counts. The V and J genes are TRBV7-9 and TRBJ1-2, with a tentative D call TRBD1 (6 bases). Germline V gene sequence: CDR1 SEHNR, CDR2 FQNEAQ (reference sequence). This CDR3 is 13 amino acids long. Trimming took 5 bases from V and 4 from J, leaving 11 bases between them. In DNA, the CDR3 is TGTGCCAGCAGCCCCCTGACAGGCTATGGCTACACCTTC. Translated: CASSPLTGYGYTF.

This rearrangement joins TRBV6-6 to TRBJ1-1, with D hard to call. Germline CDR1 is MNHNY and CDR2 is SVGAGI (reference sequence). Trimming removed 0 bases from V and 4 bases from J, with 6 bases in between. The CDR3 has 13 residues. Here the CDR3 reads CASSYSPFTEAFF. CDR3 nucleotides: TGTGCCAGCAGTTACTCCCCATTCACTGAAGCTTTCTTT.

This clonotype was counted at least ten times. The chain employs TRBV13 and TRBJ2-2, with D possibly TRBD2 on 6 matching bases. Deletions cut 3 bases from V and 1 base from J, with 12 bases between. The germline gives CDR1 PRHDT, CDR2 FYEKMQ (reference sequence). The CDR3 length is 16 residues. The CDR3 protein is CASSLEGSRNTGELFF. The CDR3 DNA reads TGTGCCAGCAGCTTGGAGGGGTCCCGGAACACCGGGGAGCTGTTTTTT.

The V call is TRBV29-1, the J call TRBJ2-3; TRBD2 matches 10 bases. CDR1 is SQVTM, CDR2 ANQGSEA, per germline. CDR3 length: 15 residues. The V segment lost 7 bases and the J segment 8 bases; nucleotides outside the gene matches: 15. CDR3 residues: CSARGTSVALGTQYF. Here the CDR3 DNA reads TGCAGCGCGAGAGGGACTAGCGTAGCCCTGGGTACGCAGTATTTT.

This clonotype appeared many times. The chain has TRBV20-1 and TRBJ1-1; D is ambiguous. Germline lookup yields CDR1 DFQATT and CDR2 SNEGSKA (reference sequence). This CDR3 comprises 13 residues. V was trimmed by 2 bases and J by 0 bases, leaving 7 bases between them. The CDR3, as DNA: TGCAGTGCTAGATCCGGCCTGAACACTGAAGCTTTCTTT. Amino acids: CSARSGLNTEAFF.

This chain joins TRBV11-2 and TRBJ2-3, with D perhaps matching TRBD1 (6 bases). The V and J ends lost 5 bases and 7 bases respectively, with 19 bases between them. There are 15 residues in the CDR3. Germline assignment: CDR1 SGHAT and CDR2 FQNNGV. The CDR3 spells CASSEYQGSENTQYF. The CDR3 DNA reads as TGTGCCAGCAGCGAGTATCAGGGGAGCGAGAATACGCAGTATTTT.

This clonotype was counted at least ten times. This chain connects TRBV7-2 to TRBJ1-2; D is uncertain. Germline values: CDR1 SGHTA, CDR2 FQGNSA. CDR3 length: 13 amino acids. Trimming removed 0 bases at V and 5 bases at J, with 7 bases between. Here the CDR3 DNA reads TGTGCCAGCAGCTTAGCCACGGTTTATGGCTACACCTTC. Amino acids: CASSLATVYGYTF.

The chain couples TRBV12-3 or TRBV12-4 to TRBJ1-6; D might be TRBD1 (5 bases). The CDR3 has 12 residues. Trimming left V 8 bases short and J 10 bases short, with 12 bases between. The CDR3 sequence is CASGGDRSPLHF. DNA of the CDR3: TGTGCCAGCGGCGGGGACCGCTCACCCCTCCACTTT.

The chain uses TRBV10-3 and TRBJ2-5, with D possibly being TRBD2 (6 bases). The ends were cut back, 6 bases at V and 2 bases at J, with 10 bases in the middle. From germline, CDR1 is ENHRY and CDR2 SYGVKD. The CDR3 runs to 13 residues. In nucleotides, the CDR3 is TGTGCCATCAGCACGGGACTGCAAGAGACCCAGTACTTC. Encoded protein: CAISTGLQETQYF.

The rearrangement links TRBV5-1 to TRBJ2-3; tentatively, D is TRBD1 (6 bases). The CDR3 runs to 14 residues. Trimming took off 3 bases at V and 1 base at J, with 9 bases between the two ends. In germline, CDR1 is SGHRS, CDR2 YFSETQ. CDR3 in DNA: TGCGCCAGCAGCTCAGGGGACCGCACAGATACGCAGTATTTT. Amino acid sequence: CASSSGDRTDTQYF.

This clonotype came up many times. V gene TRBV11-2 combines with J gene TRBJ2-7, with TRBD1 identical over 7 bases. V shed 10 bases, J shed 2 bases, and the junction held 14 bases outside the gene matches. The CDR3 loop spans 15 amino acids. Germline CDR1 and CDR2: SGHAT and FQNNGV. In DNA form, the CDR3 reads TGTGCCACCCACCCTCGAGAGGGGGCCACCTACGAGCAGTACTTC. Its translation is CATHPREGATYEQYF.